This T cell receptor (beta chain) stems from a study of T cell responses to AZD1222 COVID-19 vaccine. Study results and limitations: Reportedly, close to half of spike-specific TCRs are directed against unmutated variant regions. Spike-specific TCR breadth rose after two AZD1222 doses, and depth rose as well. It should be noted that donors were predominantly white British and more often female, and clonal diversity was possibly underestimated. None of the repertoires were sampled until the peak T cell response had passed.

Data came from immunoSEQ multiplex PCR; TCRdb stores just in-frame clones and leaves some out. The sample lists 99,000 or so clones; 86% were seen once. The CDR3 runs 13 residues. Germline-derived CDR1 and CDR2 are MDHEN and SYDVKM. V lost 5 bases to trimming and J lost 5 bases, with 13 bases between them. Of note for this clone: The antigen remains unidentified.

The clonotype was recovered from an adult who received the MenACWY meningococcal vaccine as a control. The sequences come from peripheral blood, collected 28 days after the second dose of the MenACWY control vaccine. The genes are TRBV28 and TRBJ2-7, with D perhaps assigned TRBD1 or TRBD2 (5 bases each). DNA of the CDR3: TGTGCCAGCAGTCCACCAGGGACCCACGAGCAGTACTTC. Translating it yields CASSPPGTHEQYF.